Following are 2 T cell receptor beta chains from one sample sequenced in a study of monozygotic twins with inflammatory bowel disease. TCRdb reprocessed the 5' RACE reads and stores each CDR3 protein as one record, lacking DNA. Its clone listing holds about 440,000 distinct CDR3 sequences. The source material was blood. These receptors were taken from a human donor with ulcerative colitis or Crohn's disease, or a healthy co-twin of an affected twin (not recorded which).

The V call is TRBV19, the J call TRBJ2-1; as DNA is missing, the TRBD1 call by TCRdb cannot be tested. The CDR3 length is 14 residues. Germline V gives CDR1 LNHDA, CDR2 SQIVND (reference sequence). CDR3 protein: CASRWDTNTNEQFF.

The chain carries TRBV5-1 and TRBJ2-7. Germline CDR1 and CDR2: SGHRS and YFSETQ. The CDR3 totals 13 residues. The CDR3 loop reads CASSFTFPYEQYF.